The table lists the clone carrying this TCR beta chain with a few counts. Repertoires were generated with immunoSEQ multiplex PCR, while TCRdb's copy carries only in-frame clones and drops some. The data contain about 200,000 clones, around four fifths of them singletons. Per the germline V gene, CDR1 is MDHEN and CDR2 is SYDVKM. CDR3 length equals 13 residues. The V and J ends lost 6 bases and 6 bases respectively, with 12 bases between them. The sample is drawn from a study of blood T cell repertoires in COVID-19. This clonotype originated in a human donor with acute or convalescent COVID-19. The donor label of this sample is uncertain. The sequencing sample was made of peripheral blood. V usage is TRBV28 and J usage is TRBJ1-5; perhaps TRBD1 as D (6 bases). CDR3 sequence (DNA): TGTGCCAGCAGACAGGGAATTGCTCAGCCCCAGCATTTT. Its translation: CASRQGIAQPQHF. The variable domain in full, completed from reference TRBV28 and TRBJ1-5, reads DVKVTQSSRYLVKRTGEKVFLECVQDMDHENMFWYRQDPGLGLRLIYFSYDVKMKEKGDIPEGYSVSREKKERFSLILESASTNQTSMYLCASRQGIAQPQHFGDGTRLSIL.